Below, 24 T cell receptor beta chains from the same sample are listed, as sequenced in a study of metastatic and nonmetastatic thyroid tumors. Not a single patient had been given any form of treatment at any point before undergoing thyroid surgery. TCRdb recomputed clones from the PCR reads via MiXCR. The sample includes more than 25,000 clones, 7% to 9% seen only once; the top ten take 40% to 50%. Sequenced material: blood. Receptors originate from a female donor with papillary thyroid cancer or a benign thyroid nodule (not recorded which). Some clones in this sample may be carry-over from other donors' samples.

This clone was seen repeatedly, ten times or more. The chain joins TRBV20-1 to TRBJ1-1, with 7 bases identical to TRBD1. V trimming: 0 bases; J trimming: 4 bases; junction bases outside the gene matches: 8. The CDR3 loop spans 15 amino acids. Germline V CDR1 and CDR2: DFQATT, SNEGSKA (reference sequence). The CDR3 DNA is TGCAGTGCTAGAGATCCTGGCAGGGGGAGCACTGAAGCTTTCTTT. Protein sequence: CSARDPGRGSTEAFF.

Concerning this clone: Different DNA sequences within this sample yield the same CDR3. In DNA form, the CDR3 reads TGTGCCAGCAGCATTCGGGTCCTTTACTACGAGCAGTACTTC. Protein sequence: CASSIRVLYYEQYF. The V call is TRBV19, the J call TRBJ2-7, with no clear D. This CDR3 is 14 amino acids long. CDR1 and CDR2 from the germline V gene are LNHDA and SQIVND (reference sequence). V was cut by 9 bases and J by 3 bases, with 18 bases left in between.

In this sample, this clone turned up many times. The V and J genes are TRBV12-3 or TRBV12-4 and TRBJ1-4; D gene uncertain. The CDR3 extends over 11 amino acids. Trimming pared 1 base from V and 7 bases from J, leaving 1 base between. CDR3 sequence: CASSLGEKLFF. The CDR3 DNA sequence: TGTGCCAGCAGTTTAGGTGAAAAACTGTTTTTT.

This clone was recorded a few times. The chain joins TRBV27 to TRBJ1-5; D gene unclear. V dropped 5 bases and J dropped 3 bases, with 20 bases sitting between them. The CDR3 runs 17 residues. Germline CDR1 is MNHEY and CDR2 is SMNVEV (reference sequence). Here the CDR3 DNA reads TGTGCCAGCAGTCCGTACCCGAGACGGGCCTCCAATCAGCCCCAGCATTTT. Translation: CASSPYPRRASNQPQHF.

This clone was seen ten or more times. V is TRBV3-1 and J is TRBJ1-1; D may be TRBD1 (5 bases). This CDR3 comprises 16 residues. The V and J ends lost 0 bases and 0 bases respectively, with 11 bases between them. Germline V gene data show CDR1 as LGHDT and CDR2 as YNNKEL (reference sequence). CDR3 in DNA: TGTGCCAGCAGCCAAGATTGGGGGATTTTGAACACTGAAGCTTTCTTT. It specifies CASSQDWGILNTEAFF.

This clone was picked up many times. The rearrangement links TRBV7-8 to TRBJ2-2; no reliable D call. CDR3 length equals 15 residues. CDR1 is SGHVS and CDR2 is FQNEAQ in the germline V gene. Deletions cut 2 bases from V and 4 bases from J, with 11 bases between. The CDR3 DNA reads as TGTGCCAGCAGCTTACATGGCCGCTCCACCGGGGAGCTGTTTTTT. The encoded protein is CASSLHGRSTGELFF.

Regarding this clone: Since a much larger clone is just one base distant, this may be a read error. The CDR3 protein is CASSPSDRAVLSSGNTIYF. The CDR3 coding sequence is TGTGCCAGCTCACCATCGGACAGGGCGGTTCTCAGCTCTGGAAACACCATATATTTT. The J gene is TRBJ1-3, the V gene TRBV18; 8 positions agree with TRBD1. The V segment lost 2 bases and the J segment 0 bases; nucleotides outside the gene matches: 12. This CDR3 region has 19 residues. The germline CDR1 and CDR2 sequences are KGHSH and LQKENI.

This clone has ten or more counts. The rearrangement links TRBV24-1 to TRBJ1-4; TRBD1 matches 8 bases. The germline V gene encodes CDR1 KGHDR and CDR2 SFDVKD. The CDR3 covers 16 residues. Trimming took 0 bases from V and 6 from J; bases not matched to a gene: 5. For the CDR3, the DNA is TGTGCCACCAGTGATTTGAGCAGGGGGCATTATGAAAAACTGTTTTTT. It encodes CATSDLSRGHYEKLFF.

Ten or more counts support this clone. An end of the junction differs from the germline gene, which may be a read error. Other DNA sequences in this specimen translate into the identical CDR3. The CDR3 sequence: CAISESGSLGYGYTF. The DNA of the CDR3 is TGTGCTATCAGTGAGTCAGGGAGTCTTGGCTATGGCTACACCTTC. The J gene is TRBJ1-2, the V gene TRBV10-3, with D perhaps TRBD1 (5 bases). Looked up from germline, CDR1 is ENHRY and CDR2 is SYGVKD. The CDR3 length is 15 residues.

This clone was recorded at least ten times. The chain joins TRBV28 to TRBJ1-5; 8 bases are shared with TRBD1. Germline CDR1 MDHEN, CDR2 SYDVKM. The CDR3 runs 16 residues. V dropped 3 bases and J dropped 3; count of bases not matched to a gene: 7. In nucleotides, the CDR3 is TGTGCCAGCAGTTTTCCGGACAGGGCGCACAATCAGCCCCAGCATTTT. As protein: CASSFPDRAHNQPQHF. The entire variable domain, with the rest obtained from reference TRBV28 and TRBJ1-5, is as follows: DVKVTQSSRYLVKRTGEKVFLECVQDMDHENMFWYRQDPGLGLRLIYFSYDVKMKEKGDIPEGYSVSREKKERFSLILESASTNQTSMYLCASSFPDRAHNQPQHFGDGTRLSIL.

This clone has ten or more counts. The chain has TRBV4-3 and TRBJ2-3, with D tentatively TRBD2 (6 bases). The CDR3 totals 14 residues. V was trimmed by 1 base and J by 2 bases, leaving 7 bases between them. CDR1 LGHNA and CDR2 YSLEER come from the germline V gene. CDR3 DNA sequence: TGCGCCAGCAGCCAAGCACTAGCCACAGATACGCAGTATTTT. As protein: CASSQALATDTQYF.

This clone came up once. CDR3 region: CASRHYIVDEAFF. In DNA form, the CDR3 reads TGTGCCAGCAGACATTACATCGTAGATGAAGCTTTCTTT. This sequence joins TRBV2 and TRBJ1-1; no firm D call. V dropped 6 bases and J dropped 7 bases, with 15 bases sitting between them. The CDR3 is made up of 13 amino acids. Germline lookup yields CDR1 SNHLY and CDR2 FYNNEI.

There are many counts of this clone. This sequence joins TRBV29-1 and TRBJ2-7, with unresolved D. This CDR3 has 12 residues. CDR1 and CDR2 from the germline V gene are SQVTM and ANQGSEA. V gave up 6 bases and J gave up 6 bases, with 15 bases separating them. CDR3 sequence reads: CSVHSRICEQYF. In DNA, the CDR3 is TGCAGCGTCCACTCCAGGATTTGCGAGCAGTACTTC.

This clone was seen repeatedly, ten times or more. This sample also contains other DNA sequences that code for the same CDR3. The rearrangement joins TRBV29-1 to TRBJ2-5, with D perhaps TRBD2 (6 bases). This CDR3 spans 14 amino acids. V was pared by 4 bases and J by 1 base, with 13 bases between. Germline CDR1 reads SQVTM; CDR2 reads ANQGSEA. In nucleotides, the CDR3 is TGCAGCGTTGGCCGCGGGACGGCCCAAGAGACCCAGTACTTC. It yields the protein CSVGRGTAQETQYF. The variable domain in full, with the rest retrieved from reference TRBV29-1 and TRBJ2-5, is SAVISQKPSRDICQRGTSLTIQCQVDSQVTMMFWYRQQPGQSLTLIATANQGSEATYESGFVIDKFPISRPNLTFSTLTVSNMSPEDSSIYLCSVGRGTAQETQYFGPGTRLLVL.

This clone was detected many times. The CDR3 DNA sequence: TGTGCCAGCAGCCAAGGCCGTCCAGCGGGAGGATACGAGCAGTACTTC. This gives the protein CASSQGRPAGGYEQYF. The chain uses TRBV14 and TRBJ2-7, with TRBD2 matching 9 bases. This CDR3 is 16 amino acids long. The V and J ends lost 1 base and 4 bases, in that order; junction bases with no gene match: 8. Germline values: CDR1 SGHDN, CDR2 FVKESK.

At least ten counts were recorded for this clone. The chain links TRBV9 to TRBJ1-1; D is unresolved. The CDR3 covers 15 residues. From germline, CDR1 is SGDLS and CDR2 YYNGEE. The V end was cut by 3 bases, the J end by 4 bases, with 16 bases between. The CDR3 spells CASSEEGAGFTEAFF. CDR3 sequence (DNA): TGTGCCAGCAGCGAGGAGGGCGCGGGGTTCACTGAAGCTTTCTTT.

This clone has at least ten counts. The V and J genes are TRBV20-1 and TRBJ2-5; perhaps TRBD1 as D (5 bases). Germline CDR1 reads DFQATT; CDR2 reads SNEGSKA (reference sequence). V shed 0 bases and J shed 5 bases, with 16 bases lying between them. CDR3 length: 15 residues. The CDR3 sequence is CSARDSNRNPETQYF. CDR3 in DNA: TGCAGTGCTAGAGATTCTAACAGGAATCCGGAGACCCAGTACTTC.

This clone was detected many times. The same CDR3 arises from other DNA sequences in this sample as well. The chain recombines TRBV18 with TRBJ2-2; possibly TRBD1 or TRBD2 for D (6 bases each). Deletions cut 2 bases from V and 7 bases from J, with 14 bases between. Looked up from germline, CDR1 is KGHSH and CDR2 is LQKENI. The CDR3 covers 15 residues. CDR3 amino acids: CASSPSRGHDGELFF. The CDR3 bases are TGTGCCAGCTCACCATCCCGGGGGCATGACGGGGAGCTGTTTTTT.

This clone was detected ten times or more. Other DNA sequences in this specimen translate into the identical CDR3. J is TRBJ1-5 and V is TRBV20-1, with D perhaps TRBD1 (5 bases). The V and J ends lost 5 bases and 2 bases respectively, with 19 bases between them. This CDR3 has 16 residues. Germline CDR1 DFQATT, CDR2 SNEGSKA (reference sequence). The CDR3 here is CSAPNPGTYGNQPQHF. CDR3 nucleotides: TGCAGTGCTCCAAATCCAGGGACTTATGGCAATCAGCCCCAGCATTTT.

There are many counts of this clone. This chain connects TRBV2 to TRBJ2-1; D ambiguous. Trimming removed 6 bases from V and 10 bases from J, with 10 bases in between. The CDR3 consists of 11 residues. Germline loops: CDR1 SNHLY, CDR2 FYNNEI. The CDR3 DNA is TGTGCCAGCAGGGTGGGTTTCGAGCAGTTCTTC. Translating it yields CASRVGFEQFF. Complete variable domain (other parts from reference TRBV2 and TRBJ2-1): EPEVTQTPSHQVTQMGQEVILRCVPISNHLYFYWYRQILGQKVEFLVSFYNNEISEKSEIFDDQFSVERPDGSNFTLKIRSTKLEDSAMYFCASRVGFEQFFGPGTRLTVL.

In this sample, this clone turned up many times. This chain links TRBV5-5 with TRBJ1-6; TRBD1 matches 7 bases. This CDR3 region has 15 residues. With 4 bases clipped from V and 5 bases from J, the junction kept 6 bases outside the gene matches. Germline V gene lookup returns CDR1 SGHKS and CDR2 YYEKEE (reference sequence). The CDR3, as DNA: TGTGCCAGCAGCATCCGACAGGGAGATAATTCACCCCTCCACTTT. It translates to CASSIRQGDNSPLHF.

This clone was found many times. The CDR3: CASSTDYREPEAFF. The CDR3 DNA reads as TGTGCCAGTAGTACTGACTACAGGGAGCCTGAAGCTTTCTTT. This chain uses TRBV19 with TRBJ1-1, with TRBD1 as a possible D gene (6 bases). The V and J ends lost 4 bases and 6 bases respectively, with 15 bases between them. Germline CDR1 reads LNHDA; CDR2 reads SQIVND (reference sequence). The CDR3 is 14 residues long.

This clone was observed at least ten times. The gene calls are TRBV3-1 and TRBJ1-2; D not resolved. Germline V gene data show CDR1 as LGHDT and CDR2 as YNNKEL (reference sequence). V lost 0 bases, J lost 8 bases, and 13 bases lay in between. The CDR3 is made up of 14 amino acids. The CDR3 bases are TGTGCCAGCAGCCAAGACCTCCTACCGGGGGGCTACACCTTC. Protein: CASSQDLLPGGYTF.

This clone has ten or more counts. The chain links TRBV3-1 to TRBJ1-2; D unresolved. V lost 4 bases and J lost 4, with 13 bases in between. The CDR3 has 14 residues. From germline, CDR1 is LGHDT and CDR2 YNNKEL (reference sequence). DNA for the CDR3: TGTGCCAGCAGCCCGGGCGGCGGGATCTATGGCTACACCTTC. Encoded protein: CASSPGGGIYGYTF.